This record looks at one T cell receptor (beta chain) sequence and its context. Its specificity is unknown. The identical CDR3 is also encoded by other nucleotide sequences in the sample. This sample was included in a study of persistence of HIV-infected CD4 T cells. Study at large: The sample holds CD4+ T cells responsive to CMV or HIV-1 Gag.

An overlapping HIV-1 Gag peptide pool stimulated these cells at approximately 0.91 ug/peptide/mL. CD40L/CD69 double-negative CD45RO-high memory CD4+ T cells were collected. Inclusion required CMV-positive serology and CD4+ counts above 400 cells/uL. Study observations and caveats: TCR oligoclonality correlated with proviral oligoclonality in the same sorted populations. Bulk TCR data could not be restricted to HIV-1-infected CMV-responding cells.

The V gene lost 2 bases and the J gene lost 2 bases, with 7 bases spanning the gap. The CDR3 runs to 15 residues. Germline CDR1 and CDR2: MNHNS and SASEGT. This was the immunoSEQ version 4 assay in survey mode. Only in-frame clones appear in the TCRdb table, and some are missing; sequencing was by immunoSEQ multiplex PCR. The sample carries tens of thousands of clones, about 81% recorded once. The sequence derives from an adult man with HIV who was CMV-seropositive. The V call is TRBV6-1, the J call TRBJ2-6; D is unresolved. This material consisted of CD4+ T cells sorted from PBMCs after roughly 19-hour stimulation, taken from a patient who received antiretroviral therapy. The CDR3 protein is CASSERVTGANVLTF. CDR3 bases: TGTGCCAGCAGTGAAAGAGTCACTGGGGCCAACGTCCTGACTTTC.